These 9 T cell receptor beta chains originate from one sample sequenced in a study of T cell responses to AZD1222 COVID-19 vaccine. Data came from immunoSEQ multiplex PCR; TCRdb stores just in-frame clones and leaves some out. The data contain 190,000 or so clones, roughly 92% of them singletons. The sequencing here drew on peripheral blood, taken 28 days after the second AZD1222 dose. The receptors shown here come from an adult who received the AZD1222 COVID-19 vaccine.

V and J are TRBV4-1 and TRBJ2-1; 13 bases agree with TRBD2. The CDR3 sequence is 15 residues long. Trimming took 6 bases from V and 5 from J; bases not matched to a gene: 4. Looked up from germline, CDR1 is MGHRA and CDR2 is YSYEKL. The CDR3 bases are TGCGCCAGCAGACCACTAGCGGGAGGGGACAATGAGCAGTTCTTC. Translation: CASRPLAGGDNEQFF.

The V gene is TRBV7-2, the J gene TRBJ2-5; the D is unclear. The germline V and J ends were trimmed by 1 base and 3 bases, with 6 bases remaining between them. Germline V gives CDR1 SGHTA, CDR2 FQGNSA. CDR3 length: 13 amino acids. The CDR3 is CASSLVREETQYF. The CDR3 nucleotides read TGTGCCAGCAGCTTAGTTAGGGAAGAGACCCAGTACTTC.

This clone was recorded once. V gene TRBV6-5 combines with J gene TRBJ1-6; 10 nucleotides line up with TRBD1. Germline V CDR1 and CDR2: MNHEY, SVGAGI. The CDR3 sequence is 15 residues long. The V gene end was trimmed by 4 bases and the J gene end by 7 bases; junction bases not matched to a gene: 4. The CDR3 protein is CASSLPGQGNSPLHF. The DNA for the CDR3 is TGTGCCAGCAGTTTACCGGGACAGGGGAATTCACCCCTCCACTTT.

The CDR3 sequence: CASSQGSGGSTDTQYF. The CDR3 DNA reads as TGTGCCAGCAGCCAAGGTTCGGGGGGGAGCACAGATACGCAGTATTTT. The chain uses TRBV4-2 and TRBJ2-3, with TRBD2 matching 8 bases. The CDR3 contains 16 residues. Germline lookup yields CDR1 LGHNA and CDR2 YNFKEQ. The trim removed 1 base at V and 0 bases at J, leaving 3 bases unmatched.

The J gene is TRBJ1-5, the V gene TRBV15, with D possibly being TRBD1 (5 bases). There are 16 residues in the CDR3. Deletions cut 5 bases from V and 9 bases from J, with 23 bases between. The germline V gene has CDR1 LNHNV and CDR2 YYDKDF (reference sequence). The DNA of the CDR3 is TGTGCCACCAGCCCTTTAGGTCCGGGACTTAAACCGCCCCAGCATTTT. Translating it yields CATSPLGPGLKPPQHF. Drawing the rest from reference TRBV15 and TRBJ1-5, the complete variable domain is DAMVIQNPRYQVTQFGKPVTLSCSQTLNHNVMYWYQQKSSQAPKLLFHYYDKDFNNEADTPDNFQSRRPNTSFCFLDIRSPGLGDTAMYLCATSPLGPGLKPPQHFGDGTRLSIL.

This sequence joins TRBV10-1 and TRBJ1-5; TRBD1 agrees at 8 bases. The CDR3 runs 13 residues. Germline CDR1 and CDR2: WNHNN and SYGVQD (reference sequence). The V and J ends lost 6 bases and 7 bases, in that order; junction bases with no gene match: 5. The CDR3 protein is CASSQGAGQPQHF. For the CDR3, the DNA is TGCGCCAGCAGCCAGGGGGCTGGACAGCCCCAGCATTTT.

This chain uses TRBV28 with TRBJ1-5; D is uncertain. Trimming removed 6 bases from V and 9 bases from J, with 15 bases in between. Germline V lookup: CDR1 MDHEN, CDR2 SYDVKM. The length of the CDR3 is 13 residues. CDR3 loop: CASSITGLSPQHF. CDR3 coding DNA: TGTGCCAGCAGCATCACGGGTCTCTCGCCCCAGCATTTT.

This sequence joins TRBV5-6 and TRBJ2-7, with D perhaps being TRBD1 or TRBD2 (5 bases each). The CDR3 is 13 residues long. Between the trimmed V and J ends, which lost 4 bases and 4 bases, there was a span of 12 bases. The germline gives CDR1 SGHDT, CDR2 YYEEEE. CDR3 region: CASSRDLIYEQYF. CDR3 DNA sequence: TGTGCCAGCAGCCGGGACCTCATTTACGAGCAGTACTTC.

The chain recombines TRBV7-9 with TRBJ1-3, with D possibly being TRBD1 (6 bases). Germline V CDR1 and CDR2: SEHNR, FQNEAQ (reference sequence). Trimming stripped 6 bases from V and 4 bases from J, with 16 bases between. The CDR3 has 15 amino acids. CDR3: CASRFTGMSGNTIYF. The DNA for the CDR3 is TGTGCCAGCAGATTCACAGGGATGAGCGGAAACACCATATATTTT.